A selection of T cell receptor beta chains follows, all from one sample in a study of shared clonotypes between healthy human individuals. The table came from immunoSEQ multiplex PCR; TCRdb's copy has only in-frame clones and leaves some out. The sample has almost 750,000 clones, just under 75% seen once. Sequencing was carried out using memory CD4+ T cells sorted from blood. Receptors originate from a woman aged 30 to 39 in good health. CDR3s include the opening cysteine and the closing phenylalanine or tryptophan. D genes are given only for firm matches. Only some rows state a clone size, as once, few, many or a class for expanded clones.

abundance	j_gene	v_gene	d_gene	CDR3aa	CDR3nt
.	TRBJ1-3	TRBV6-5	TRBD1	CATTTRDRGNTIYF	TGTGCCACAACTACCCGGGACAGGGGAAACACCATATATTTT
.	TRBJ2-3	TRBV5-1	TRBD2	CASSGLTSGSGTDTQYF	TGCGCCAGCAGCGGCTTGACTAGCGGGAGTGGGACAGATACGCAGTATTTT
.	TRBJ1-1	TRBV28	.	CASESGHRTQAFF	TGTGCCAGCGAGTCGGGACATCGAACTCAGGCTTTCTTT
.	TRBJ1-5	TRBV28	.	CASSSPAGNQPQHF	TGTGCCAGCAGTTCCCCGGCAGGGAATCAGCCCCAGCATTTT
.	TRBJ1-1	TRBV29-1	.	CSVGEGLPNTEAFF	TGCAGCGTCGGAGAGGGATTACCGAACACTGAAGCTTTCTTT
.	TRBJ2-7	TRBV15	TRBD1	CATSRGPETGPLRSEQYF	TGTGCCACCAGCAGAGGCCCCGAGACAGGGCCATTAAGGAGCGAGCAGTACTTC
.	TRBJ2-1	TRBV14	.	CATKALVSSYNEQFF	TGTGCCACCAAGGCCCTCGTAAGCTCCTACAATGAGCAGTTCTTC
few	TRBJ2-2	TRBV7-9	TRBD1	CASSTWTGTTGELFF	TGTGCCAGCAGCACCTGGACAGGGACCACCGGGGAGCTGTTTTTT
.	TRBJ2-3	TRBV7-9	.	CASSIGGFETDTQYF	TGTGCCAGCAGTATAGGGGGATTCGAAACAGATACGCAGTATTTT
once	TRBJ1-2	TRBV27	TRBD1	CASSLTGARLGYTF	TGTGCCAGCAGTTTAACAGGGGCCCGCCTTGGCTACACCTTC
.	TRBJ1-2	TRBV7-2	TRBD1	CASSLGGQGTFGYTF	TGTGCCAGCAGCTTAGGGGGACAGGGGACCTTTGGCTACACCTTC
.	TRBJ2-7	TRBV5-8	TRBD1	CASSLAGTGFYEQYF	TGTGCCAGCAGCTTGGCTGGGACAGGCTTCTACGAGCAGTACTTC
.	TRBJ2-2	TRBV11-2	TRBD2	CASSLGVGGSPNTGELFF	TGTGCCAGCAGCTTAGGGGTTGGCGGGAGCCCAAACACCGGGGAGCTGTTTTTT
.	TRBJ2-5	TRBV5-1	TRBD1	CASSSALTGPETQYF	TGCGCCAGCAGCTCAGCACTGACAGGGCCAGAGACCCAGTACTTC
.	TRBJ2-7	TRBV10-3	.	CAISESQGKGEQYF	TGTGCCATCAGTGAGTCCCAGGGGAAGGGCGAGCAGTACTTC
.	TRBJ1-2	TRBV5-1	TRBD1	CASSLGTGDYGYTF	TGCGCCAGCAGCTTGGGGACAGGGGACTATGGCTACACCTTC
.	TRBJ2-1	TRBV28	.	CASTAVGLYNEQFF	TGTGCCAGCACGGCGGTCGGACTATACAATGAGCAGTTCTTC
.	TRBJ2-7	TRBV6-1	.	CASSSRPSYEQYF	TGTGCCAGCAGTTCGCGCCCGTCCTACGAGCAGTACTTC
once	TRBJ2-7	TRBV7-6	TRBD2	CASSLDALAGNYEQYF	TGTGCCAGCAGCCTCGACGCGCTAGCGGGAAACTACGAGCAGTACTTC
.	TRBJ2-3	TRBV7-8	.	CASSARRNTDTQYF	TGTGCCAGCAGCGCCAGGAGAAACACAGATACGCAGTATTTT
once	TRBJ2-1	TRBV5-1	TRBD2	CASSVSGSDNEQFF	TGCGCCAGCAGCGTAAGCGGGAGTGACAATGAGCAGTTCTTC
.	TRBJ2-1	TRBV7-9	TRBD2	CASSLALTSGSLEQFF	TGTGCCAGCAGCTTAGCGCTTACTAGCGGGAGTCTTGAGCAGTTCTTC
.	TRBJ2-5	TRBV29-1	.	CSVVVQETQYF	TGCAGCGTTGTAGTGCAAGAGACCCAGTACTTC
.	TRBJ2-7	TRBV7-9	.	CASSLAVDEQYF	TGTGCCAGCAGCTTAGCCGTGGACGAGCAGTACTTC
few	TRBJ1-4	TRBV29-1	TRBD1	CSVQGEDEKLFF	TGCAGCGTCCAGGGGGAAGATGAAAAACTGTTTTTT
few	TRBJ2-1	TRBV5-1	TRBD2	CASRSSGGYNEQFF	TGCGCCAGCCGAAGTAGCGGGGGCTACAATGAGCAGTTCTTC
few	TRBJ1-5	TRBV7-9	.	CASSLRTGMRNQPQHF	TGTGCCAGCAGCCTACGGACGGGAATGAGGAATCAGCCCCAGCATTTT
.	TRBJ1-1	TRBV19	.	CASTLNSGNWGTEAFF	TGTGCCAGTACCCTGAACTCGGGGAATTGGGGCACTGAAGCTTTCTTT
.	TRBJ1-1	TRBV7-2	TRBD1	CASSSQGGGTEAFF	TGTGCCAGCAGCTCACAGGGGGGTGGCACTGAAGCTTTCTTT
.	TRBJ2-4	TRBV2	TRBD1	CASSFTGTGGGNIQYF	TGTGCCAGCAGTTTTACCGGGACAGGGGGAGGGAACATTCAGTACTTC
.	TRBJ2-7	TRBV19	TRBD1	CASSPRGSEQYF	TGTGCCAGTAGTCCCAGGGGGTCCGAGCAGTACTTC
.	TRBJ1-2	TRBV5-4	.	CASSLSLDYGYTF	TGTGCCAGCAGCTTATCTCTAGACTATGGCTACACCTTC
.	TRBJ1-5	TRBV10-2	TRBD1	CASWTGSGNQPQHF	TGCGCCAGCTGGACAGGGTCGGGCAATCAGCCCCAGCATTTT
.	TRBJ1-5	TRBV18	TRBD1	CASSKTGDLGNQPQHF	TGTGCCAGCTCAAAGACAGGGGACCTGGGCAATCAGCCCCAGCATTTT
.	TRBJ1-1	TRBV5-1	TRBD1	CASSSGTGVQNTEAFF	TGCGCCAGCAGCTCCGGGACAGGGGTCCAGAACACTGAAGCTTTCTTT
.	TRBJ2-6	TRBV18	.	CASSPPRTEETGANVLTF	TGTGCCAGCTCACCACCACGGACAGAGGAGACTGGGGCCAACGTCCTGACTTTC
.	TRBJ2-7	TRBV28	TRBD2	CASWGRSGAPDLYEQYF	TGTGCCAGCTGGGGCCGCAGCGGGGCCCCCGACCTCTACGAGCAGTACTTC
.	TRBJ1-3	TRBV18	.	CASSPPQGLNTIYF	TGTGCCAGCTCACCACCGCAGGGGCTCAACACCATATATTTT
.	TRBJ2-7	TRBV28	.	CASSVPQRALEQYF	TGTGCCAGCAGCGTCCCTCAAAGGGCCCTGGAGCAGTACTTC
.	TRBJ2-1	TRBV7-9	.	CASSLNKREFF	TGTGCCAGCAGCTTAAACAAGCGGGAGTTCTTC
.	TRBJ2-3	TRBV14	TRBD2	CASSQDSTSGRWYF	TGTGCCAGCAGCCAAGATTCGACTAGCGGGAGGTGGTATTTT
.	TRBJ2-7	TRBV6-1	TRBD1	CASSETDRARAYEQYF	TGTGCCAGCAGTGAGACTGACAGGGCTCGCGCCTACGAGCAGTACTTC
.	TRBJ2-7	TRBV27	.	CASSSRTLAYEQYF	TGTGCCAGCAGTTCCCGGACTCTAGCCTACGAGCAGTACTTC
few	TRBJ2-5	TRBV19	TRBD2	CASSLGLAEQETQYF	TGTGCCAGTAGTCTGGGACTAGCGGAACAAGAGACCCAGTACTTC
few	TRBJ2-1	TRBV28	.	CASSRSDLLVYNEQFF	TGTGCCAGCAGTCGGTCCGACTTGTTGGTGTACAATGAGCAGTTCTTC
.	TRBJ2-4	TRBV6-1	TRBD2	CASSEAWASGGDIQYF	TGTGCCAGCAGTGAAGCCTGGGCTAGCGGGGGGGACATTCAGTACTTC
.	TRBJ1-5	TRBV10-1	.	CASSPDVGNQPQHF	TGCGCCAGCAGCCCGGACGTGGGGAATCAGCCCCAGCATTTT
.	TRBJ1-5	TRBV2	.	CASTVDPVQPQHF	TGTGCCAGCACGGTGGATCCCGTTCAGCCCCAGCATTTT
.	TRBJ2-7	TRBV11-2	.	CASSQNYEQYF	TGTGCCAGCAGCCAGAACTACGAGCAGTACTTC
.	TRBJ2-7	TRBV7-9	TRBD1	CASSSTPRDRVNEQYF	TGTGCCAGCAGCTCGACACCCCGGGACAGGGTGAACGAGCAGTACTTC
.	TRBJ2-3	TRBV5-6	TRBD2	CASSLTSEYDTQYF	TGTGCCAGCAGCTTGACTAGCGAGTATGATACGCAGTATTTT